Reported below is one T cell receptor (beta chain). Libraries were prepared by immunoSEQ multiplex PCR; TCRdb keeps only in-frame clonotypes and omits some of them. The table shows over 85,000 clones, with about 78% occurring only once. The sample comes from a study of blood T cell repertoires in COVID-19. From germline, CDR1 is MNHNY and CDR2 SVGAGI (reference sequence). After removal of 5 bases from V and 3 bases from J, the junction contained 9 bases not matched to a gene. This CDR3 is built from 16 residues. The sequence was obtained from a man aged 55-75 years with active or convalescent COVID-19. Specimen: peripheral blood. J is TRBJ2-3 and V is TRBV6-6, with 9 bases identical to TRBD2. In nucleotides, the CDR3 is TGTGCCAGCAGTGCTAGCGGGGAGGGGGGAACAGATACGCAGTATTTT. Encoded protein: CASSASGEGGTDTQYF.